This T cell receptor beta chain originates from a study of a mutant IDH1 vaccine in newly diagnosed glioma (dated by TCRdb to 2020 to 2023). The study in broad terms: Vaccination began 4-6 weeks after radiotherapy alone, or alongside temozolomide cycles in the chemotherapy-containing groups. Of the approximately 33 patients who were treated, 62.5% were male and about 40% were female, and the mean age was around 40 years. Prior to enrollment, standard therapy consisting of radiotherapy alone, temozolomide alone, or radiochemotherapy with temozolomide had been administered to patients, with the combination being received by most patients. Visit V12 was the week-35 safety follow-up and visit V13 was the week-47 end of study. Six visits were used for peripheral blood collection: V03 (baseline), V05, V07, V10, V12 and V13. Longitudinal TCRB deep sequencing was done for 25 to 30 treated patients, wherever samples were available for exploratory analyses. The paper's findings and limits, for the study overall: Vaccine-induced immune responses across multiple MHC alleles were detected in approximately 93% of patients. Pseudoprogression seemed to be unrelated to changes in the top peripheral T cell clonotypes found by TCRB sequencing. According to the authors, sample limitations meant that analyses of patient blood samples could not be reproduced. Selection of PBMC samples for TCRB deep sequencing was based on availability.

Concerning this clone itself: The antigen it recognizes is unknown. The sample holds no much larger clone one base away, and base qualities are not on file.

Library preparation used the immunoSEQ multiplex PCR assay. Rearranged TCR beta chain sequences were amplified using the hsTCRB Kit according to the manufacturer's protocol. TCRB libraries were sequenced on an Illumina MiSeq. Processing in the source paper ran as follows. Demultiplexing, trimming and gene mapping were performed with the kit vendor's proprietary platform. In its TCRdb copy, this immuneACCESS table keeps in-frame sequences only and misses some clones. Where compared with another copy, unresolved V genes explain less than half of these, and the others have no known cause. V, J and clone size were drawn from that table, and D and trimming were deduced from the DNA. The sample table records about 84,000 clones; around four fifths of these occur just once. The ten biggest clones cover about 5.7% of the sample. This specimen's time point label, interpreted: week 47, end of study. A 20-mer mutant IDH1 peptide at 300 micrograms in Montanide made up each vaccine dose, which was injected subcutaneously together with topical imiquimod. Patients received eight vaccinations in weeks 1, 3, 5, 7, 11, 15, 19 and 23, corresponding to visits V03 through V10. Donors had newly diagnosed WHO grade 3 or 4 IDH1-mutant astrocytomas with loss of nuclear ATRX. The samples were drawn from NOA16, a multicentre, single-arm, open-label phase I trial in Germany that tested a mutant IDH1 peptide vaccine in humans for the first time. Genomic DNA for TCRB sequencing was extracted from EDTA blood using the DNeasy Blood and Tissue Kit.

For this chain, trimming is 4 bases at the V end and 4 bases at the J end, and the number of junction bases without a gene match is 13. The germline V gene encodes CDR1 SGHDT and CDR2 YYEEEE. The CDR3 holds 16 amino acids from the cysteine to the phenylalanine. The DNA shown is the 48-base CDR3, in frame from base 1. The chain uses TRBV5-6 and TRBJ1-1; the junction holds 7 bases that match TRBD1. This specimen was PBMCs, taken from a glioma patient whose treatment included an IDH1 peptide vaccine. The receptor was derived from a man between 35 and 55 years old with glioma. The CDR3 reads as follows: CASSSYSRGAGTEAFF. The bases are TGTGCCAGCAGCAGCTACTCCAGGGGGGCGGGCACTGAAGCTTTCTTT.